The 32 T cell receptor beta chains presented below share a single source sample, sequenced in a study of T cell responses to AZD1222 COVID-19 vaccine. Assay: immunoSEQ multiplex PCR; the TCRdb copy retains only in-frame clones and omits some. Found here are some 110,000 clones, approximately 86% of them singletons; the top ten hold about 3.1%. The sequencing here drew on peripheral blood, taken 28 days after the second dose of the MenACWY control vaccine. These receptors were taken from an adult who received the MenACWY meningococcal vaccine as a control.

The chain links TRBV7-9 to TRBJ1-2, with D maybe TRBD1 (6 bases). CDR3 length: 13 residues. Deletions cut 5 bases from V and 7 bases from J, with 14 bases between. Germline CDR1 is SEHNR and CDR2 is FQNEAQ (reference sequence). This CDR3 reads CASSEDLGGGYTF. The CDR3 region has the DNA TGTGCCAGCAGCGAAGACCTAGGGGGTGGCTACACCTTC.

This chain uses TRBV7-9 with TRBJ1-5; D is perhaps TRBD1 (6 bases). This CDR3 spans 16 amino acids. The V and J ends lost 8 bases and 8 bases respectively, with 25 bases between them. Germline CDR1 reads SEHNR; CDR2 reads FQNEAQ (reference sequence). The CDR3, as DNA: TGTGCCAGCCAAATCTATCCAGGGGCGTCGGTGGAGCCCCAGCATTTT. Translated, it gives CASQIYPGASVEPQHF.

This clone has a handful of counts. The genes are TRBV9 and TRBJ2-1, with 7 positions matching TRBD1. Germline values: CDR1 SGDLS, CDR2 YYNGEE. V shed 4 bases and J 0 bases; nucleotides not matched to a gene: 10. The CDR3 sequence is 17 residues long. The CDR3 nucleotides read TGTGCCAGCAGCCTGAGCCGGACAGGTAGCTCCTACAATGAGCAGTTCTTC. Amino acids: CASSLSRTGSSYNEQFF.

This clone has only one observation. J is TRBJ2-1 and V is TRBV7-3; TRBD2 aligns across 11 bases. With 1 base clipped from V and 4 bases from J, the junction kept 3 bases outside the gene matches. The CDR3 runs 16 residues. CDR1 and CDR2 (germline): SGHTA, FQGTGA. The CDR3 DNA is TGTGCCAGCAGCTTAAGTGCTAGCGGGGGGTACAATGAGCAGTTCTTC. This sequence encodes CASSLSASGGYNEQFF.

The rearrangement uses TRBV3-1 (or the pseudogene TRBV3-2) and TRBJ2-7; no clear D. The CDR3 is 19 residues long. V lost 4 bases, J lost 5 bases, and 30 bases lay in between. Germline V lookup: CDR1 LGHDT, CDR2 YNNKEL (reference sequence). The CDR3 loop reads CASSPPDPLCRENLDEQYF. The CDR3 region has the DNA TGTGCCAGCAGCCCACCGGACCCCTTGTGTAGGGAAAACCTAGACGAGCAGTACTTC.

This chain joins TRBV12-3 or TRBV12-4 and TRBJ1-2; 7 nucleotides agree with TRBD1. The CDR3 spans 12 residues. V shed 2 bases, J shed 8 bases, and the junction held 2 bases outside the gene matches. The CDR3 DNA reads TGTGCCAGCAGTTTAAAGGGGGCGGGCTACACCTTC. This translates into CASSLKGAGYTF.

The table lists this clone with a count of one. The J gene is TRBJ2-7, the V gene TRBV5-1, with D tentatively TRBD1 (6 bases). The V end lost 4 bases, the J end lost 0 bases, and 11 bases lay between the germline ends. CDR3 length: 14 amino acids. Germline V gives CDR1 SGHRS, CDR2 YFSETQ. The CDR3 is CASSLSTGSYEQYF. As DNA, the CDR3 is TGCGCCAGCAGCCTTTCGACAGGCTCCTACGAGCAGTACTTC.

This chain uses TRBV4-2 with TRBJ2-1; weak D call: TRBD2 (5 bases). Trimming stripped 3 bases from V and 2 bases from J, with 11 bases between. The CDR3 covers 15 residues. Germline-derived CDR1 and CDR2 are LGHNA and YNFKEQ. The CDR3 spells CASSHPNGAYNEQFF. CDR3 nucleotide sequence: TGTGCCAGCAGCCATCCAAACGGGGCCTACAATGAGCAGTTCTTC.

This chain links TRBV9 with TRBJ2-7; no definite D call. V lost 0 bases and J 4 bases, leaving 11 bases between the germline ends. In germline, CDR1 is SGDLS, CDR2 YYNGEE. The CDR3 loop spans 14 amino acids. CDR3 residues: CASSVGQNRYEQYF. The CDR3 nucleotides are TGTGCCAGCAGCGTAGGCCAGAACCGTTACGAGCAGTACTTC.

V gene TRBV10-3 combines with J gene TRBJ1-1; a possible D gene is TRBD1 (5 bases). V lost 5 bases and J 0 bases, leaving 13 bases between the germline ends. Germline CDR1 ENHRY, CDR2 SYGVKD. This CDR3 spans 15 amino acids. The CDR3 DNA reads TGTGCCATCAGTCAACCGGGACCCTTGAACACTGAAGCTTTCTTT. Amino acid sequence: CAISQPGPLNTEAFF.

The genes are TRBV28 and TRBJ1-2; D might be TRBD1 (5 bases). This CDR3 comprises 14 residues. Germline values: CDR1 MDHEN, CDR2 SYDVKM. Between the trimmed V and J ends, which lost 7 bases and 8 bases, there was a span of 20 bases. This chain's CDR3 is CASTPWAQPGGYTF. The CDR3, as DNA: TGTGCCAGCACCCCATGGGCCCAACCAGGGGGCTACACCTTC.

The chain recombines TRBV23-1 with TRBJ2-2; 8 positions agree with TRBD2. TRBV23-1 is an ORF for which the function is uncertain. CDR3 length: 16 residues. Trimming removed 1 base from V and 5 bases from J; junction bases left unmatched: 6. The DNA of the CDR3 is TGCGCCAGCAGTCAATGTAGCGGGGTTGGGACCGGGGAGCTGTTTTTT. Protein: CASSQCSGVGTGELFF.

V is TRBV7-2 and J is TRBJ1-5, with D possibly matching TRBD1 (6 bases). Germline loops: CDR1 SGHTA, CDR2 FQGNSA. This CDR3 spans 13 amino acids. V was trimmed by 6 bases and J by 4 bases, leaving 10 bases between them. This CDR3 reads CASSFTGNQPQHF. CDR3 sequence (DNA): TGTGCCAGCAGTTTTACAGGGAATCAGCCCCAGCATTTT.

V and J are TRBV7-9 and TRBJ2-1; D possibly corresponds to TRBD2 (5 bases). Germline values: CDR1 SEHNR, CDR2 FQNEAQ (reference sequence). Trimming cost V 3 bases and J 6 bases, with 9 bases left between them. This CDR3 is 13 amino acids long. The CDR3: CASSLTGVNEQFF. The CDR3 DNA reads TGTGCCAGCAGCTTGACCGGGGTCAATGAGCAGTTCTTC.

This chain joins TRBV19 and TRBJ1-1, with TRBD1 identical over 7 bases. Germline lookup yields CDR1 LNHDA and CDR2 SQIVND (reference sequence). V shed 0 bases and J 10 bases; nucleotides not matched to a gene: 17. This CDR3 region has 17 residues. The CDR3 loop reads CASSIDFTDGMNRGAFF. The CDR3, as DNA: TGTGCCAGTAGTATAGATTTTACGGACGGAATGAACAGGGGAGCTTTCTTT.

This clone was seen only a few times. This chain links TRBV7-9 with TRBJ1-2, with D tentatively TRBD1 (6 bases). The CDR3 totals 15 residues. CDR1 is SEHNR and CDR2 is FQNEAQ in the germline V gene (reference sequence). V shed 3 bases and J shed 8 bases, with 19 bases lying between them. DNA of the CDR3: TGTGCCAGCAGCTTTTCCAGGGGCATTACTGGGGGCTACACCTTC. Translating gives CASSFSRGITGGYTF. The whole variable domain, filled in from reference TRBV7-9 and TRBJ1-2, reads DTGVSQNPRHKITKRGQNVTFRCDPISEHNRLYWYRQTLGQGPEFLTYFQNEAQLEKSRLLSDRFSAERPKGSFSTLEIQRTEQGDSAMYLCASSFSRGITGGYTFGSGTRLTVV.

V usage is TRBV7-8 and J usage is TRBJ2-2; D is possibly TRBD2 (5 bases). The germline gives CDR1 SGHVS, CDR2 FQNEAQ. The CDR3 runs 15 residues. Trimming pared 6 bases from V and 4 bases from J, leaving 15 bases between. This chain's CDR3 is CASRNMDFSTGELFF. In DNA form, the CDR3 reads TGTGCCAGCAGAAACATGGACTTTTCCACCGGGGAGCTGTTTTTT.

The rearrangement uses TRBV5-8 and TRBJ2-6; possible D gene TRBD1, 6 bases. The germline V gene encodes CDR1 SGHTS and CDR2 YDEGEE. V lost 3 bases to trimming and J lost 4 bases, with 11 bases between them. The CDR3 is 15 residues long. Written as DNA, the CDR3 is TGTGCCAGCAGCTCAGGGGCGACGGGGGCCAACGTCCTGACTTTC. Residues: CASSSGATGANVLTF.

J is TRBJ2-7 and V is TRBV30, with D possibly matching TRBD2 (6 bases). V was cut by 4 bases and J by 4 bases, with 17 bases left in between. The germline CDR1 and CDR2 sequences are GTSNPN and SVGIG (reference sequence). The CDR3 totals 14 residues. The CDR3 DNA reads as TGTGCCTGGACCACCGGGACTCTAAATTACGAGCAGTACTTC. Its translation is CAWTTGTLNYEQYF.

This chain connects TRBV3-1 (or the pseudogene TRBV3-2) to TRBJ1-2; D is perhaps TRBD1 (5 bases). In germline, CDR1 is LGHDT, CDR2 YNNKEL (reference sequence). Trimming removed 8 bases from V and 6 bases from J, with 19 bases in between. CDR3 length equals 14 residues. Here the CDR3 DNA reads TGTGCCAGCCGACAGTCCTGGATTTGGGATGGCTACACCTTC. This gives the protein CASRQSWIWDGYTF.

The DNA of the CDR3 is TGTGCCAGCTCACCACCGATAGGGGGCAGGGGTATCTACGAGCAGTACTTC. Translated, it gives CASSPPIGGRGIYEQYF. This rearrangement joins TRBV18 to TRBJ2-7; TRBD1 agrees at 7 bases. V lost 0 bases, J lost 3 bases, and 11 bases stayed unmatched. This CDR3 has 17 residues. Germline loops: CDR1 KGHSH, CDR2 LQKENI.

The chain uses TRBV7-2 and TRBJ1-2, with D uncertain. CDR1 SGHTA and CDR2 FQGNSA come from the germline V gene. V was clipped by 2 bases and J by 3 bases, with 4 bases between them. The CDR3 spans 12 residues. The CDR3 loop reads CASSLTDYGYTF. CDR3 coding DNA: TGTGCCAGCAGCTTAACAGACTATGGCTACACCTTC.

The V gene is TRBV28, the J gene TRBJ1-2; 9 nucleotides line up with TRBD1. V was pared by 0 bases and J by 2 bases, with 1 base of the junction left unmatched. Germline V gene sequence: CDR1 MDHEN, CDR2 SYDVKM. The CDR3 loop spans 15 amino acids. The CDR3 loop is CASSLWGTGNYGYTF. The CDR3 region has the DNA TGTGCCAGCAGTTTATGGGGGACAGGGAACTATGGCTACACCTTC.

V is TRBV29-1 and J is TRBJ1-2; TRBD1 is a possible D gene (5 bases). The CDR3 spans 15 residues. CDR1 is SQVTM and CDR2 is ANQGSEA in the germline V gene. The CDR3 sequence: CCAGVSTIGPYGYTF. CDR3 nucleotides: TGCTGCGCGGGGGTTTCGACTATAGGCCCCTATGGCTACACCTTC.

The genes are TRBV20-1 and TRBJ1-5; D call uncertain. The V and J ends lost 3 bases and 0 bases respectively, with 12 bases between them. The CDR3 is 15 amino acids. Germline-derived CDR1 and CDR2 are DFQATT and SNEGSKA (reference sequence). For the CDR3, the DNA is TGCAGTGCTAGTGTTGGTCAGTTTAGCAATCAGCCCCAGCATTTT. This gives the protein CSASVGQFSNQPQHF.

The chain has TRBV27 and TRBJ1-6; D ambiguous. The CDR3 contains 12 residues. CDR1 is MNHEY, CDR2 SMNVEV, per germline (reference sequence). V was trimmed by 6 bases and J by 4 bases, leaving 4 bases between them. Written as DNA, the CDR3 is TGTGCCAGCAGAACTTATAATTCACCCCTCCACTTT. It is translated as CASRTYNSPLHF.

The CDR3 DNA follows: TGTGCCAGCAGTCCTGTTGGTTCCTGGGACACCAGGAACACTGAAGCTTTCTTT. Protein sequence: CASSPVGSWDTRNTEAFF. V and J are TRBV28 and TRBJ1-1; perhaps TRBD1 as D (6 bases). The germline V gene has CDR1 MDHEN and CDR2 SYDVKM. This CDR3 comprises 18 residues. Trimming left V 5 bases short and J 1 base short, with 23 bases between.

The chain joins TRBV9 to TRBJ2-3; D uncertain. The germline gives CDR1 SGDLS, CDR2 YYNGEE. The CDR3 sequence is 14 residues long. Trimming cost V 4 bases and J 6 bases, with 15 bases left between them. CDR3 nucleotides: TGTGCCAGCAGCAAACGGGCCCCCAAGGATACGCAGTATTTT. Translated: CASSKRAPKDTQYF. The full variable domain, in which reference TRBV9 and TRBJ2-3 provide the parts outside the CDR3, is DSGVTQTPKHLITATGQRVTLRCSPRSGDLSVYWYQQSLDQGLQFLIQYYNGEERAKGNILERFSAQQFPDLHSELNLSSLELGDSALYFCASSKRAPKDTQYFGPGTRLTVL.

The J gene is TRBJ1-1, the V gene TRBV19; TRBD1 agrees at 12 bases. The V gene end was trimmed by 3 bases and the J gene end by 11 bases; junction bases not matched to a gene: 10. Germline V gene sequence: CDR1 LNHDA, CDR2 SQIVND (reference sequence). This CDR3 region has 15 residues. The CDR3 nucleotides are TGTGCCAGTAGTATGGGGACAGGGGGCAATCGAGGGGCTTTCTTT. Translated, it gives CASSMGTGGNRGAFF.

This chain uses TRBV5-6 with TRBJ1-4; possible D gene TRBD1, 6 bases. Trimming took 5 bases from V and 7 from J, leaving 21 bases between them. In germline, CDR1 is SGHDT, CDR2 YYEEEE. This CDR3 is 16 amino acids long. The DNA for the CDR3 is TGTGCCAGCAGTTACGACCGCACAGGGTTTGGTGAAAAACTGTTTTTT. Amino acid sequence: CASSYDRTGFGEKLFF.

V usage is TRBV12-3 or TRBV12-4 and J usage is TRBJ1-2; D unclear. The CDR3 runs to 11 residues. V lost 4 bases, J lost 8 bases, and 8 bases lay in between. This CDR3 is CASSSLGGYTF. The CDR3 nucleotides are TGTGCCAGCAGTTCCCTGGGGGGCTACACCTTC.

This rearrangement joins TRBV18 to TRBJ1-2; 9 bases are a match to TRBD1. J gave up 8 bases and V 3 bases, and 7 bases lay outside the gene matches. The CDR3 totals 14 residues. Germline V CDR1 and CDR2: KGHSH, LQKENI. The CDR3 spells CASSPGTGMEGYTF. DNA for the CDR3: TGTGCCAGCTCACCCGGGACAGGGATGGAAGGCTACACCTTC.